Listed below are T cell receptor beta chains from one sample, sequenced in a study of blood T cell repertoires in COVID-19. The protocol was immunoSEQ multiplex PCR, while the TCRdb copy is restricted to in-frame clones and leaves out a portion. This table has fewer than 300,000 clones, roughly 89% appearing once. Sequenced material: peripheral blood. All receptors derive from a man aged 25-45 years with acute or convalescent COVID-19. CDR3s leave out the opening cysteine and the closing phenylalanine or tryptophan.

v_call	j_call	cdr3_aa
TRBV28	TRBJ1-2	ASSGGWDRRSNYGYT
TRBV18	TRBJ2-7	ASSQEGSYEQY
TRBV6-6	TRBJ1-1	ATQARTGNEAF
TRBV5-1	TRBJ2-2	ASSLAGFVGELF
TRBV4-1	TRBJ1-1	ASRNRFVTEAF
TRBV7-9	TRBJ2-2	ASSPNPGQENTGELF
TRBV10-3	TRBJ2-7	AISGWGAYEQY
TRBV6-5	TRBJ1-4	ASSYSRGNGEKLF
TRBV6-1	TRBJ1-6	ASSERSPRGSPLH
TRBV9	TRBJ2-3	ASSSRAGAVTDTQY
TRBV12-3/TRBV12-4	TRBJ2-1	ASTQREGLRNF
TRBV5-1	TRBJ1-3	ASRSPGDNSRSSGNTIY
TRBV6-5	TRBJ1-1	AGQGSENTEAF
TRBV28	TRBJ2-7	ASRQRQGYYEQY
TRBV30	TRBJ1-1	AWIQGLQANTEAF
TRBV10-3	TRBJ2-1	ATRERDFYEQF
TRBV6-5	TRBJ2-1	ASSYSGTINSNEQF
TRBV6-1	TRBJ2-1	ASSEIAGGNNEQF